This TCR beta chain came from a study of T-cell reconstitution after alpha-beta-depleted transplantation in children (dated by TCRdb to the mid-2010s). Background on the whole study: Using TCR repertoire profiling, the study followed T-cell immune reconstitution in a quantitative way in children after TCRalphabeta/CD19-depleted allogeneic hematopoietic cell transplantation.

Library preparation used PCR. Sequencing was carried out with an Illumina HiSeq 2500. To normalize quantification of the TCRbeta repertoire, the TCR libraries were built with molecular barcoding that relied on unique molecular identifiers. TCRdb redid the processing of the public reads, applying fastp at Q25 and MiXCR, and retained in-frame beta chains. Here each entry gathers all rows of one CDR3 protein and keeps the most common genes and DNA. The sample table shows a few hundred thousand distinct CDR3 sequences, and 15% to 20% are seen once. Of the sample, about 3.1% falls within the top ten clones. Concerning this clonotype itself: This receptor's antigen is unknown. Base qualities are not recorded, but no much larger clone differs from it by a single base.

CDR1 and CDR2 (WSHSY, SAAADI) derive from the germline V gene. The CDR3 runs 16 residues from the cysteine to the phenylalanine. Of all the DNA, just the CDR3 is kept, 48 bases in frame from base 1. Trimming takes 6 bases off V and 5 bases off J; junction bases not matched to a gene: 5. This sequence uses TRBV10-2 and TRBJ2-1; 15 middle bases align to TRBD2. This receptor was identified in a human donor who donated a stem cell graft to a child with acute lymphoblastic leukemia. Material: PBMCs from the stem cell graft donor, obtained from the stem cell graft. The DNA reads as follows: TGCGCCAGCAGGGTGGGACTAGCGGGAGGCGACAATGAGCAGTTCTTC. Its coded protein is CASRVGLAGGDNEQFF.